Below are 27 T cell receptor beta chains sequenced from a single sample in a study of OX40 agonist ivuxolimab in advanced cancers. Sequencing was performed with immunoSEQ multiplex PCR; in TCRdb, only in-frame clones are kept and a portion is missing. The data contain tens of thousands of clones, roughly 84% of them seen just once; the ten biggest clones take up 15% to 20%. Sequencing was performed on CD4+ or CD8+ T cells sorted from blood, taken in a trial of the OX40 agonist ivuxolimab. Receptors originate from an adult with an advanced solid tumor such as melanoma, head and neck, liver or kidney cancer.

This clone has only a few counts. This rearrangement joins TRBV5-5 to TRBJ1-5; D remains ambiguous. Germline CDR1 and CDR2: SGHKS and YYEKEE (reference sequence). Trimming removed 4 bases from V and 2 bases from J, with 13 bases in between. This CDR3 region has 15 residues. The CDR3 sequence: CASSVGPERNQPQHF. CDR3 in DNA: TGTGCCAGCAGCGTGGGCCCTGAACGCAATCAGCCCCAGCATTTT.

This chain links TRBV7-2 with TRBJ2-3; D assignment may be TRBD1 or TRBD2 (6 bases each). The V gene lost 1 base and the J gene lost 0 bases, with 14 bases spanning the gap. This CDR3 has 17 amino acids. Germline V lookup: CDR1 SGHTA, CDR2 FQGNSA. CDR3 nucleotide sequence: TGTGCCAGCAGCTTAGTGGGGGCGGGGTCTAGCACAGATACGCAGTATTTT. This sequence encodes CASSLVGAGSSTDTQYF.

The rearrangement links TRBV28 to TRBJ2-7; D unclear. The CDR3 extends over 14 amino acids. Trimming removed 1 base from V and 6 bases from J, with 13 bases in between. Germline V gene data show CDR1 as MDHEN and CDR2 as SYDVKM. CDR3 residues: CASSLSPVPGEQYF. CDR3 DNA: TGTGCCAGCAGTTTATCCCCGGTCCCCGGCGAGCAGTACTTC.

This chain links TRBV19 with TRBJ2-2; D not resolved. This CDR3 is built from 12 residues. Between the trimmed V and J ends, which lost 8 bases and 6 bases, there was a span of 10 bases. CDR1 is LNHDA, CDR2 SQIVND, per germline (reference sequence). In DNA form, the CDR3 reads TGTGCCAGTTCGTTTCGTTCCGGGGAGCTGTTTTTT. Translated, it gives CASSFRSGELFF.

V is TRBV4-3 and J is TRBJ2-3, with 11 bases fitting TRBD2. Germline V CDR1 and CDR2: LGHNA, YSLEER. The CDR3 totals 15 residues. The V and J ends lost 4 bases and 4 bases, in that order; junction bases with no gene match: 4. CDR3 nucleotide sequence: TGCGCCAGCAGCCCGGGACTAGCGGAGTCAGATACGCAGTATTTT. Translating it yields CASSPGLAESDTQYF.

V and J are TRBV4-3 and TRBJ2-1; 7 nucleotides line up with TRBD2. V trimming: 0 bases; J trimming: 0 bases; junction bases outside the gene matches: 5. Germline V lookup: CDR1 LGHNA, CDR2 YSLEER. This CDR3 contains 17 residues. The chain's CDR3 is CASSQDGGGGSYNEQFF. The DNA of the CDR3 is TGCGCCAGCAGCCAAGATGGAGGCGGGGGCTCCTACAATGAGCAGTTCTTC.

The V gene is TRBV18, the J gene TRBJ2-3; D is unclear. V lost 3 bases to trimming and J lost 6 bases, with 7 bases between them. The V gene's germline CDR1 is KGHSH and CDR2 LQKENI. This CDR3 contains 12 residues. DNA of the CDR3: TGTGCCAGCTCACCGCGGTCGGATACGCAGTATTTT. It encodes CASSPRSDTQYF.

The genes are TRBV7-8 and TRBJ2-3, with 7 bases identical to TRBD2. Germline trimming cut 5 bases from V and 4 bases from J; bases unmatched to any gene: 3. CDR3 size: 13 residues. In germline, CDR1 is SGHVS, CDR2 FQNEAQ. CDR3 in DNA: TGTGCCAGCAGCGGGGGGGACCCAGATACGCAGTATTTT. This sequence encodes CASSGGDPDTQYF.

CDR3 protein: CASREQGSYNSPLHF. The CDR3 DNA sequence: TGTGCCAGCAGGGAACAGGGGAGCTATAATTCACCCCTCCACTTT. The V call is TRBV2, the J call TRBJ1-6; TRBD1 agrees at 7 bases. The CDR3 sequence is 15 residues long. The V gene's germline CDR1 is SNHLY and CDR2 FYNNEI. V was pared by 6 bases and J by 3 bases, with 5 bases of the junction left unmatched. The full variable domain, in which reference TRBV2 and TRBJ1-6 provide the parts outside the CDR3, is EPEVTQTPSHQVTQMGQEVILRCVPISNHLYFYWYRQILGQKVEFLVSFYNNEISEKSEIFDDQFSVERPDGSNFTLKIRSTKLEDSAMYFCASREQGSYNSPLHFGNGTRLTVT.

The genes are TRBV19 and TRBJ1-1, with D uncertain. V lost 6 bases and J lost 1, with 18 bases in between. Germline V lookup: CDR1 LNHDA, CDR2 SQIVND (reference sequence). The CDR3 is 16 residues long. The CDR3 loop is CASSPLVWGPNTEAFF. The CDR3 coding sequence is TGTGCCAGTAGCCCCTTGGTTTGGGGTCCGAACACTGAAGCTTTCTTT.

The CDR3 reads CASSDRGDTQYF. The DNA of the CDR3 is TGTGCCAGTTCGGACAGGGGAGATACGCAGTATTTT. This rearrangement joins TRBV19 to TRBJ2-3; the match to TRBD1 covers 9 bases. CDR1 LNHDA and CDR2 SQIVND come from the germline V gene (reference sequence). The CDR3 sequence is 12 residues long. V lost 8 bases, J lost 5 bases, and 2 bases stayed unmatched.

This chain connects TRBV2 to TRBJ1-2; possible D gene TRBD1, 5 bases. The germline CDR1 and CDR2 sequences are SNHLY and FYNNEI. V lost 8 bases and J lost 0, with 10 bases in between. The length of the CDR3 is 13 residues. The CDR3 here is CASSQGANYGYTF. The CDR3 nucleotides read TGTGCCAGCTCCCAGGGAGCTAACTATGGCTACACCTTC.

V usage is TRBV27 and J usage is TRBJ2-5, with D uncertain. Deletions cut 1 base from V and 4 bases from J, with 10 bases between. Germline CDR1 is MNHEY and CDR2 is SMNVEV (reference sequence). The CDR3 is 14 amino acids. CDR3 sequence reads: CASSLLAWGETQYF. The CDR3 nucleotides are TGTGCCAGCAGTTTATTAGCCTGGGGAGAGACCCAGTACTTC.

This clone appeared once. This chain connects TRBV6-6 to TRBJ1-5; D gene unclear. The V end lost 4 bases, the J end lost 0 bases, and 10 bases lay between the germline ends. The V gene's germline CDR1 is MNHNY and CDR2 SVGAGI (reference sequence). The CDR3 contains 15 residues. The DNA for the CDR3 is TGTGCCAGCAGTTCCGCCGACGGTAGCAATCAGCCCCAGCATTTT. Amino acids: CASSSADGSNQPQHF.

V usage is TRBV5-5 and J usage is TRBJ2-5; TRBD1 is a possible D gene (5 bases). The J call may be in error: the DNA end matches TRBJ2-7 better. The germline V gene has CDR1 SGHKS and CDR2 YYEKEE (reference sequence). The CDR3 totals 14 residues. CDR3 nucleotide sequence: TGTGCCAGCAGCACCGCAGGGCGATCCTACGAGCAGTACTTC. Residues: CASSTAGRSYEQYF.

The rearrangement links TRBV7-3 to TRBJ2-3; 9 bases fit TRBD2. V trimming: 5 bases; J trimming: 1 base; junction bases outside the gene matches: 4. Germline CDR1 SGHTA, CDR2 FQGTGA. This CDR3 is 15 amino acids long. This CDR3 reads CASSAIAGGTDTQYF. DNA for the CDR3: TGTGCCAGCAGCGCAATAGCGGGGGGCACAGATACGCAGTATTTT.

This sequence joins TRBV7-9 and TRBJ2-2; 7 positions match TRBD2. Looked up from germline, CDR1 is SEHNR and CDR2 is FQNEAQ (reference sequence). The CDR3 consists of 13 residues. Trimming took 5 bases from V and 5 from J; bases not matched to a gene: 2. CDR3 coding DNA: TGTGCCAGCAGCGGACTAGTGACCGGGGAGCTGTTTTTT. Amino acid sequence: CASSGLVTGELFF.

The chain combines TRBV11-2 with TRBJ2-5; D unresolved. Trimming stripped 0 bases from V and 11 bases from J, with 10 bases between. The germline CDR1 and CDR2 sequences are SGHAT and FQNNGV. The CDR3 runs to 12 residues. As DNA, the CDR3 is TGTGCCAGCAGCTTAGAGGGGTTGGAGCAGTACTTC. As protein: CASSLEGLEQYF. Looking up the rest from reference TRBV11-2 and TRBJ2-5 gives the full variable domain: EAGVAQSPRYKIIEKRQSVAFWCNPISGHATLYWYQQILGQGPKLLIQFQNNGVVDDSQLPKDRFSAERLKGVDSTLKIQPAKLEDSAVYLCASSLEGLEQYFGPGTRLLVL.

This chain links TRBV11-3 with TRBJ2-6; 7 nucleotides match TRBD1. The CDR3 is made up of 18 amino acids. The germline V gene encodes CDR1 SGHNT and CDR2 YENEEA. J gave up 2 bases and V 3 bases, and 10 bases lay outside the gene matches. The CDR3: CASSFVDRLSPGANVLTF. CDR3 coding DNA: TGTGCCAGCAGCTTTGTGGACAGGCTCTCCCCTGGGGCCAACGTCCTGACTTTC.

V gene TRBV5-5 combines with J gene TRBJ1-6; D is unresolved. Trimming left V 3 bases short and J 10 bases short, with 14 bases between. The germline gives CDR1 SGHKS, CDR2 YYEKEE (reference sequence). This CDR3 spans 14 amino acids. CDR3 in DNA: TGTGCCAGCAGCTCCCCGGCGCCGGGCTCACCCCTCCACTTT. It codes for CASSSPAPGSPLHF.

J is TRBJ1-2 and V is TRBV5-5, with D maybe TRBD1 (5 bases). CDR3 length equals 15 residues. V shed 0 bases and J shed 4 bases, with 13 bases lying between them. Germline assignment: CDR1 SGHKS and CDR2 YYEKEE (reference sequence). CDR3 in amino acids: CASSLEPGRAYGYTF. The DNA of the CDR3 is TGTGCCAGCAGCTTGGAGCCAGGGAGGGCCTATGGCTACACCTTC. The full variable domain, its missing parts supplied by reference TRBV5-5 and TRBJ1-2, is DAGVTQSPTHLIKTRGQQVTLRCSPISGHKSVSWYQQVLGQGPQFIFQYYEKEERGRGNFPDRFSARQFPNYSSELNVNALLLGDSALYLCASSLEPGRAYGYTFGSGTRLTVV.

V and J are TRBV5-4 and TRBJ2-6; 12 bases are shared with TRBD2. Germline values: CDR1 SGHNT, CDR2 YYREEE (reference sequence). This CDR3 is built from 17 residues. The V and J ends lost 0 bases and 2 bases, in that order; junction bases with no gene match: 0. In nucleotides, the CDR3 is TGTGCCAGCAGCTTGGGACTAGCGGGGGCTGGGGCCAACGTCCTGACTTTC. Translation gives CASSLGLAGAGANVLTF.

V usage is TRBV6-4 and J usage is TRBJ2-1, with TRBD2 matching 9 bases. Per germline, CDR1 MRHNA and CDR2 SNTAGT. CDR3 size: 18 residues. The junction had 13 bases not matched to a gene; V was cut back by 3 bases and J by 4 bases. CDR3 amino acids: CASSDSKKTSGSYNEQFF. As DNA, the CDR3 is TGTGCCAGCAGTGATTCTAAAAAAACTAGCGGGTCTTACAATGAGCAGTTCTTC.

The rearrangement uses TRBV6-5 and TRBJ1-6, with D possibly matching TRBD1 (5 bases). The CDR3 consists of 13 residues. V was shortened by 6 bases and J by 10 bases, with 13 bases between the two germline ends. The germline V gene encodes CDR1 MNHEY and CDR2 SVGAGI. The CDR3 reads CASSPPGRSPLHF. Here the CDR3 DNA reads TGTGCCAGCAGCCCCCCAGGGCGGTCACCCCTCCACTTT.

The chain couples TRBV9 to TRBJ2-1; D not certain. The CDR3 is 14 residues long. The germline gives CDR1 SGDLS, CDR2 YYNGEE. V was cut by 0 bases and J by 0 bases, with 4 bases left in between. CDR3: CASSVGSSYNEQFF. In DNA form, the CDR3 reads TGTGCCAGCAGCGTAGGGTCCTCCTACAATGAGCAGTTCTTC. Variable domain in full (rest from reference TRBV9 and TRBJ2-1): DSGVTQTPKHLITATGQRVTLRCSPRSGDLSVYWYQQSLDQGLQFLIQYYNGEERAKGNILERFSAQQFPDLHSELNLSSLELGDSALYFCASSVGSSYNEQFFGPGTRLTVL.

The chain's CDR3 is CASSFSGYGYTF. As DNA, the CDR3 is TGTGCCAGCAGCTTCTCTGGGTATGGCTACACCTTC. The chain couples TRBV5-4 to TRBJ1-2; D gene uncertain. Trimming stripped 2 bases from V and 5 bases from J, with 7 bases between. The germline V gene encodes CDR1 SGHNT and CDR2 YYREEE (reference sequence). This CDR3 region has 12 residues.

The rearrangement joins TRBV19 to TRBJ2-2; tentative D call: TRBD1 (5 bases). This CDR3 has 13 residues. Germline-derived CDR1 and CDR2 are LNHDA and SQIVND (reference sequence). Trimming removed 3 bases from V and 5 bases from J, with 7 bases in between. The CDR3 DNA reads TGTGCCAGTAGTATTAGGGGAACCGGGGAGCTGTTTTTT. It yields the protein CASSIRGTGELFF.